The 30 T cell receptor beta chains reported below all come from one sample, sequenced in a study of shared clonotypes between healthy human individuals. Using immunoSEQ multiplex PCR, the repertoire was profiled, and TCRdb retains in-frame clones only, with some absent. In the table there are 2 million to 2.5 million clones, almost 96% of which are singletons. Sequencing input: naive CD4+ T cells sorted from blood. The subset was: CD45RA+ positively selected. The receptors stem from a man aged 18-30 years in good health.

This chain connects TRBV11-3 to TRBJ2-2; D gene ambiguous. CDR3 length: 17 amino acids. V lost 7 bases to trimming and J lost 0 bases, with 18 bases between them. Germline CDR1 SGHNT, CDR2 YENEEA. The DNA of the CDR3 is TGTGCCAGCACCGAAAAGCGCGACAAGGCGAACACCGGGGAGCTGTTTTTT. Its protein product is CASTEKRDKANTGELFF.

This sequence joins TRBV11-2 and TRBJ2-5, with D perhaps TRBD1 (5 bases). V lost 1 base to trimming and J lost 5 bases, with 14 bases between them. Germline CDR1 is SGHAT and CDR2 is FQNNGV. There are 15 residues in the CDR3. For the CDR3, the DNA is TGTGCCAGCAGCTTAGGGGGCTCTATGGGGGAGACCCAGTACTTC. Protein sequence: CASSLGGSMGETQYF.

The rearrangement uses TRBV30 and TRBJ2-2; 7 positions agree with TRBD1. The CDR3 runs to 14 residues. V lost 4 bases, J lost 7 bases, and 9 bases stayed unmatched. Germline V gene lookup returns CDR1 GTSNPN and CDR2 SVGIG (reference sequence). The CDR3 is CAWTQGELIGELFF. The CDR3 coding sequence is TGTGCCTGGACCCAGGGGGAACTAATCGGGGAGCTGTTTTTT.

The chain couples TRBV6-6 to TRBJ2-7, with D hard to call. The germline V gene encodes CDR1 MNHNY and CDR2 SVGAGI (reference sequence). The length of the CDR3 is 14 residues. V lost 6 bases, J lost 6 bases, and 18 bases lay in between. The CDR3 DNA follows: TGTGCCAGCAGCCGCCGGGCCTCTATTGGCGAGCAGTACTTC. Translation gives CASSRRASIGEQYF.

J is TRBJ2-1 and V is TRBV9; D might be TRBD2 (6 bases). There are 15 residues in the CDR3. Trimming left V 1 base short and J 5 bases short, with 13 bases between. Germline V lookup: CDR1 SGDLS, CDR2 YYNGEE. CDR3 amino acids: CASSVHLAKNNEQFF. CDR3 sequence (DNA): TGTGCCAGCAGCGTACATCTAGCGAAGAACAATGAGCAGTTCTTC.

V gene TRBV11-3 combines with J gene TRBJ2-5; D is unresolved. Germline V lookup: CDR1 SGHNT, CDR2 YENEEA. V was cut by 3 bases and J by 1 base, with 6 bases left in between. The CDR3 consists of 13 residues. The CDR3 sequence: CASSFAVQETQYF. The CDR3, as DNA: TGTGCCAGCAGCTTTGCGGTCCAAGAGACCCAGTACTTC.

The genes are TRBV10-2 and TRBJ2-5; the D is unclear. From germline, CDR1 is WSHSY and CDR2 SAAADI. Trimming took off 4 bases at V and 5 bases at J, with 8 bases between the two ends. This CDR3 is built from 12 residues. The CDR3 sequence is CASSVGAETQYF. CDR3 bases: TGCGCCAGCAGTGTGGGCGCGGAGACCCAGTACTTC.

This clone was recorded once. The CDR3 region has the DNA TGCGCCAGCAGCCATCTAGCGGGTACTCAAGAGACCCAGTACTTC. Its translation is CASSHLAGTQETQYF. The gene calls are TRBV4-1 and TRBJ2-5; 8 bases are a match to TRBD2. The V segment lost 3 bases and the J segment 2 bases; nucleotides outside the gene matches: 5. CDR1 is MGHRA, CDR2 YSYEKL, per germline. The length of the CDR3 is 15 residues.

The chain carries TRBV18 and TRBJ2-3; D might be TRBD1 (6 bases). CDR3 length: 12 amino acids. Between the trimmed V and J ends, which lost 10 bases and 6 bases, there was a span of 14 bases. The germline V gene encodes CDR1 KGHSH and CDR2 LQKENI. The CDR3 region has the DNA TGTGCCACCTCCGTTCAGGGGGATACGCAGTATTTT. Translated: CATSVQGDTQYF. Full variable domain (rest looked up from reference TRBV18 and TRBJ2-3): NAGVMQNPRHLVRRRGQEARLRCSPMKGHSHVYWYRQLPEEGLKFMVYLQKENIIDESGMPKERFSAEFPKEGPSILRIQQVVRGDSAAYFCATSVQGDTQYFGPGTRLTVL.

The J gene is TRBJ1-2, the V gene TRBV19, with TRBD1 identical over 9 bases. CDR3 size: 19 residues. V lost 7 bases to trimming and J lost 7 bases; unmatched junction nucleotides: 25. Germline loops: CDR1 LNHDA, CDR2 SQIVND (reference sequence). The CDR3 region has the DNA TGTGCCAGTACCAAGATCCCGGGACAGGGAAAATTCAGAGAGTCTGGCTACACCTTC. Its protein product is CASTKIPGQGKFRESGYTF.

This chain uses TRBV11-2 with TRBJ1-1; TRBD1 is a possible D gene (5 bases). This CDR3 has 17 amino acids. Per the germline V gene, CDR1 is SGHAT and CDR2 is FQNNGV. V lost 2 bases to trimming and J lost 1 base, with 17 bases between them. The CDR3 sequence is CASSLSRGSGTNTEAFF. CDR3 DNA sequence: TGTGCCAGCAGCTTAAGCCGGGGGTCGGGAACGAACACTGAAGCTTTCTTT.

About this clone: At one end, the junction sequence differs from germline, possibly due to a read error. V and J are TRBV10-3 and TRBJ1-2; 10 bases map to TRBD1. There are 14 residues in the CDR3. Germline CDR1 is ENHRY and CDR2 is SYGVKD. The CDR3 here is CAIRGTGANYGCTF. The CDR3 DNA sequence: TGTGCCATCAGAGGGACAGGGGCTAACTATGGCTGCACCTTC.

The gene calls are TRBV10-3 and TRBJ1-1; the match to TRBD1 covers 8 bases. Looked up from germline, CDR1 is ENHRY and CDR2 is SYGVKD. The CDR3 has 14 amino acids. V shed 6 bases and J 0 bases; nucleotides not matched to a gene: 3. The CDR3 reads CAISRDRMNTEAFF. The DNA of the CDR3 is TGTGCCATCAGCCGGGACAGGATGAACACTGAAGCTTTCTTT.

Regarding this clone: At the DNA level, this CDR3 is encoded by other sequences in the same sample as well. The chain uses TRBV19 and TRBJ2-7, with 12 bases matching TRBD2. The CDR3 consists of 15 residues. The V gene end was trimmed by 5 bases and the J gene end by 3 bases; junction bases not matched to a gene: 5. Germline V gene sequence: CDR1 LNHDA, CDR2 SQIVND (reference sequence). The CDR3 sequence is CASSSRLAGVYEQYF. The CDR3 DNA is TGTGCCAGTAGTTCCCGACTAGCGGGAGTCTACGAGCAGTACTTC.

This chain links TRBV19 with TRBJ2-2; D possibly corresponds to TRBD2 (5 bases). The CDR3 has 12 residues. Trimming removed 5 bases from V and 7 bases from J, with 8 bases in between. Germline V lookup: CDR1 LNHDA, CDR2 SQIVND (reference sequence). CDR3 sequence reads: CASSVGVGELFF. The CDR3 DNA reads as TGTGCCAGTAGTGTCGGGGTCGGGGAGCTGTTTTTT.

The rearrangement links TRBV4-1 to TRBJ2-1; TRBD2 is a possible D gene (5 bases). Germline loops: CDR1 MGHRA, CDR2 YSYEKL. The V gene lost 3 bases and the J gene lost 2 bases, with 11 bases spanning the gap. The CDR3 consists of 15 residues. In DNA, the CDR3 is TGCGCCAGCAGCCAGCTAGCCGCTACCTACAATGAGCAGTTCTTC. Its translation is CASSQLAATYNEQFF.

CDR3 sequence (DNA): TGTGCCAGCAGCCCTTCTGGGCCCTTAGTCGAGCAGTACTTC. This gives the protein CASSPSGPLVEQYF. The chain employs TRBV14 and TRBJ2-7; D is unresolved. Germline V CDR1 and CDR2: SGHDN, FVKESK. Trimming stripped 4 bases from V and 6 bases from J, with 16 bases between. This CDR3 has 14 residues.

V gene TRBV10-2 combines with J gene TRBJ2-5, with D unresolved. The V gene's germline CDR1 is WSHSY and CDR2 SAAADI. The length of the CDR3 is 13 residues. V was cut by 5 bases and J by 5 bases, with 12 bases left in between. The CDR3 sequence: CASSLVVSETQYF. The CDR3 DNA reads as TGCGCCAGCAGTTTAGTAGTCTCGGAGACCCAGTACTTC.

The chain employs TRBV7-9 and TRBJ2-5; D is unclear. Germline V gene sequence: CDR1 SEHNR, CDR2 FQNEAQ (reference sequence). This CDR3 has 12 residues. V was cut by 8 bases and J by 1 base, with 8 bases left in between. CDR3 region: CASGVLQETQYF. In DNA, the CDR3 is TGTGCCAGCGGGGTCCTCCAAGAGACCCAGTACTTC.

The chain employs TRBV7-9 and TRBJ2-1; 8 nucleotides align to TRBD2. Germline lookup yields CDR1 SEHNR and CDR2 FQNEAQ (reference sequence). With V trimmed by 3 bases and J by 10 bases, 14 bases remained unmatched. This CDR3 spans 16 amino acids. As DNA, the CDR3 is TGTGCCAGCAGCTTGGACCTTGGAGCGGGAGTGGGGGAGCAGTTCTTC. Amino acid sequence: CASSLDLGAGVGEQFF.

The V gene is TRBV4-1, the J gene TRBJ2-7; no clear D. This CDR3 spans 16 amino acids. Germline V gene data show CDR1 as MGHRA and CDR2 as YSYEKL. Trimming pared 0 bases from V and 2 bases from J, leaving 14 bases between. CDR3 DNA: TGCGCCAGCAGCCAAGAGCCCGACAAACTAACCTACGAGCAGTACTTC. Its protein product is CASSQEPDKLTYEQYF.

This rearrangement joins TRBV27 to TRBJ1-5; D is uncertain. Germline V lookup: CDR1 MNHEY, CDR2 SMNVEV (reference sequence). V was shortened by 8 bases and J by 0 bases, with 8 bases between the two germline ends. The CDR3 consists of 13 residues. The CDR3 reads CASGVFSNQPQHF. CDR3 nucleotide sequence: TGTGCCAGCGGAGTCTTTAGCAATCAGCCCCAGCATTTT.

V is TRBV6-5 and J is TRBJ2-7, with D possibly TRBD1 on 6 matching bases. The V gene lost 5 bases and the J gene lost 2 bases, with 13 bases spanning the gap. The CDR3 contains 14 residues. The germline V gene encodes CDR1 MNHEY and CDR2 SVGAGI. CDR3 amino acids: CASSRETGTYEQYF. In nucleotides, the CDR3 is TGTGCCAGCAGTCGTGAGACAGGTACCTACGAGCAGTACTTC.

This chain connects TRBV4-3 to TRBJ2-3, with D unclear. The CDR3 loop spans 13 amino acids. V was clipped by 5 bases and J by 3 bases, with 9 bases between them. CDR1 and CDR2 from the germline V gene are LGHNA and YSLEER. CDR3: CASSNPGTDTQYF. In nucleotides, the CDR3 is TGCGCCAGCAGCAATCCAGGAACAGATACGCAGTATTTT.

On this clone: Other DNA sequences within the sample encode an identical CDR3. This chain connects TRBV30 to TRBJ2-7; the match to TRBD1 covers 7 bases. V shed 5 bases and J 0 bases; nucleotides not matched to a gene: 7. This CDR3 comprises 14 residues. Germline values: CDR1 GTSNPN, CDR2 SVGIG (reference sequence). CDR3 DNA sequence: TGTGCCTGGGGACCGGGACAGAGCTCCTACGAGCAGTACTTC. Translated, it gives CAWGPGQSSYEQYF.

The gene calls are TRBV5-8 and TRBJ2-6; 7 bases agree with TRBD2. The CDR3 runs to 18 residues. V was pared by 4 bases and J by 4 bases, with 14 bases of the junction left unmatched. Germline CDR1 reads SGHTS; CDR2 reads YDEGEE. The CDR3 protein is CASSAGDGKGSGANVLTF. The CDR3 bases are TGTGCCAGCAGCGCGGGGGATGGTAAGGGTTCAGGGGCCAACGTCCTGACTTTC.

V usage is TRBV6-5 and J usage is TRBJ2-3; no clear D. Germline V gene data show CDR1 as MNHEY and CDR2 as SVGAGI. The V end was cut by 2 bases, the J end by 8 bases, with 11 bases between. The CDR3 is 13 residues long. The DNA of the CDR3 is TGTGCCAGCAGTTACGCGAAGGGTGGTACGCAGTATTTT. This encodes CASSYAKGGTQYF.

The chain combines TRBV9 with TRBJ1-6; D is perhaps TRBD1 (5 bases). CDR1 and CDR2 from the germline V gene are SGDLS and YYNGEE. V lost 2 bases and J 8 bases, leaving 11 bases between the germline ends. This CDR3 is built from 14 residues. The DNA of the CDR3 is TGTGCCAGCAGCGTTTCCGGGGCGGATTCACCCCTCCACTTT. This gives the protein CASSVSGADSPLHF.

The gene calls are TRBV10-3 and TRBJ1-2, with a weak D call TRBD1 (6 bases). The V and J ends lost 6 bases and 6 bases respectively, with 17 bases between them. Germline CDR1 reads ENHRY; CDR2 reads SYGVKD. CDR3 length: 14 residues. The CDR3 sequence: CAIRVRGIADGYTF. The CDR3 region has the DNA TGTGCCATCAGGGTCAGGGGCATAGCGGATGGCTACACCTTC.

The chain has TRBV5-1 and TRBJ2-3, with 7 bases aligning to TRBD2. Trimming took 6 bases from V and 2 from J; bases not matched to a gene: 12. This CDR3 spans 16 amino acids. Per germline, CDR1 SGHRS and CDR2 YFSETQ. The CDR3 coding sequence is TGCGCCAGCAACCGGGGGGACGGTCAAGTCACAGATACGCAGTATTTT. As protein: CASNRGDGQVTDTQYF.